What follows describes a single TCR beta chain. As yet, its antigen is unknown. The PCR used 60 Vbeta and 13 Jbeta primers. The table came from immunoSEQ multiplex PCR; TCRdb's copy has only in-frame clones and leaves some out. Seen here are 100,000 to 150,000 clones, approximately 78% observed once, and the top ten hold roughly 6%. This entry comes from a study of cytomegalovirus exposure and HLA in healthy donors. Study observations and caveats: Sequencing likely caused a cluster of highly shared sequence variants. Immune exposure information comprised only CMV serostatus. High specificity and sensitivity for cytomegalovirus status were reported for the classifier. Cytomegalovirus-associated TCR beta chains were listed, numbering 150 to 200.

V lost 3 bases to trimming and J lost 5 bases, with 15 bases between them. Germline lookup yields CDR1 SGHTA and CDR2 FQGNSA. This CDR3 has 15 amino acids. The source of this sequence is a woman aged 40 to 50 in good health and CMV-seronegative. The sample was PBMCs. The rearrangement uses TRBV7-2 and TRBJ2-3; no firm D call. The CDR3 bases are TGTGCCAGCAGCTTTGTCGAGGATAGCTTAGATACGCAGTATTTT. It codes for CASSFVEDSLDTQYF.